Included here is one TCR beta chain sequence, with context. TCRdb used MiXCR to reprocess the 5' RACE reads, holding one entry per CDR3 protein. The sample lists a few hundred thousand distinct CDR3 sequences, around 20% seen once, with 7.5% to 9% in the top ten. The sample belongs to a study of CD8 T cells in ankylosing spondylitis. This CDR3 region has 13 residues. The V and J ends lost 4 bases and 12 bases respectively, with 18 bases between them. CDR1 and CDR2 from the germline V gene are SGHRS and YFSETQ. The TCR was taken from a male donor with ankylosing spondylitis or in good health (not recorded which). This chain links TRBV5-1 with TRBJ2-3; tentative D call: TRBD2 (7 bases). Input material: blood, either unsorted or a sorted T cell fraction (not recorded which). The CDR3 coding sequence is TGCGCCAGCAGCCCGGCTGGGGGGGCCCACCAGTATTTT. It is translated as CASSPAGGAHQYF.